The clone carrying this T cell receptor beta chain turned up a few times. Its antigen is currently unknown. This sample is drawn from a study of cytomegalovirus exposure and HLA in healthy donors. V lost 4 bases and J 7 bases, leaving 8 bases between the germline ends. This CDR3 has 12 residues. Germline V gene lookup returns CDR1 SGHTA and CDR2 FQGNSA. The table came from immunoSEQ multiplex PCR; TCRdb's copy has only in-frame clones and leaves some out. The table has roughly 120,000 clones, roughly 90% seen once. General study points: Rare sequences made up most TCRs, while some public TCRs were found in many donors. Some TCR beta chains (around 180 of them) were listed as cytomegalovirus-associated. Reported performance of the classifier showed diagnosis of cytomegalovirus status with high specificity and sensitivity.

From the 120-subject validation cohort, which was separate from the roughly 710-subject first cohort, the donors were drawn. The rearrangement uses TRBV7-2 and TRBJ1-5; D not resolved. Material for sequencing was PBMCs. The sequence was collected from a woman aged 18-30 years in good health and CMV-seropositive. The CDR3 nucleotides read TGTGCCAGCAGCTACTCAGCGCAGCCCCAGCATTTT. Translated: CASSYSAQPQHF.